Sequencing of this T cell receptor (beta chain) was carried out in a study of spatial heterogeneity in lung cancer. TCRdb analysed the 5' RACE reads with MiXCR anew, one entry per CDR3 protein. The sample holds under 85,000 distinct CDR3 sequences, 8% seen once. The time point here: sample taken at primary tumor resection. No cells were sorted before sequencing. The whole RNA sequenced was extracted from tumor, nontumor lung or frozen PBMC. This CDR3 is 15 amino acids long. With V trimmed by 3 bases and J by 3 bases, 4 bases remained unmatched. Germline lookup yields CDR1 SGHTA and CDR2 FQGNSA. The gene calls are TRBV7-2 and TRBJ2-1; 8 nucleotides agree with TRBD1. The source was PBMCs, collected at surgery. This receptor was taken from a male donor with early-stage non-small cell lung cancer. CDR3 nucleotides: TGTGCCAGCAGCTTCGGGACAGGTAACTACAATGAGCAGTTCTTC. Translating it yields CASSFGTGNYNEQFF.